This entry lists 19 T cell receptor beta chains sequenced from one sample in a study of vaccination and CD4 T cells after COVID-19 (dated by TCRdb to 2021 to 2024). Receptors were amplified or captured by PCR. Sequencing was carried out with an Illumina iSeq 100. TCR sequencing of DNA from cultured CD4+ T cells used the Oncomine TCR Beta short-read assay at the Johns Hopkins FTIC core. TCRdb reworked the public reads: Q25 trimming with fastp, MiXCR clone assembly, productive beta chains retained. All rows with the same CDR3 protein become a single entry with the most common DNA and genes. The sample table records roughly 11,000 distinct CDR3 sequences; under 50% of these occur just once. The ten biggest clones cover 25% to 35% of the sample. The treatment or condition label on this specimen signifies: approximately 11-day PBMC culture with coronavirus spike peptide pools or control peptides (ViraFEST assay).

These TCRs are of unknown antigen specificity. Source material: CD4+ T cells from blood, cultured in vitro. Receptor source: a human donor who had recovered from COVID-19.

The chain employs TRBV19 and TRBJ1-5, with 9 nucleotides matching TRBD1. The junction had 6 bases not matched to a gene; V was cut back by 7 bases and J by 5 bases. Looked up from germline, CDR1 is LNHDA and CDR2 is SQIVND (reference sequence). This CDR3 has 14 amino acids. The CDR3 protein is CASTEQGAYQPQHF. CDR3 nucleotide sequence: TGTGCCAGTACCGAACAGGGGGCGTATCAGCCCCAGCATTTT.

This chain joins TRBV7-2 and TRBJ2-3; the D gene could be TRBD1 or TRBD2 (5 bases each). This CDR3 is 16 amino acids long. V lost 3 bases and J 0 bases, leaving 13 bases between the germline ends. CDR1 and CDR2 (germline): SGHTA, FQGNSA. The CDR3: CASSLVGAGSTDTQYF. The CDR3 nucleotides are TGTGCCAGCAGCTTGGTCGGGGCCGGTAGCACAGATACGCAGTATTTT.

This sequence joins TRBV6-2 or TRBV6-3 and TRBJ2-7; TRBD1 matches 9 bases. This CDR3 contains 14 residues. Losses at the gene ends were 6 bases for V and 12 bases for J; bases not matched to a gene: 15. The germline CDR1 and CDR2 sequences are MNHEY and SVGEGT. As DNA, the CDR3 is TGTGCCAGCAGCCCCAGGACAGGGGCGACCTGGGGGTACTTC. Its protein is CASSPRTGATWGYF.

Only a few counts were recorded for this clonotype. This chain joins TRBV4-3 and TRBJ2-5; 8 bases line up with TRBD1. J lost 5 bases, V lost 1 base, and 12 bases had no gene match. Germline CDR1 and CDR2: LGHNA and YSLEER. The CDR3 loop spans 17 amino acids. This CDR3 is CASSQVGPGQGGETQYF. The CDR3 DNA sequence: TGCGCCAGCAGCCAAGTCGGTCCCGGACAGGGCGGGGAGACCCAGTACTTC.

The J gene is TRBJ1-1, the V gene TRBV29-1; 11 nucleotides align to TRBD1. Germline CDR1 is SQVTM and CDR2 is ANQGSEA. Losses at the gene ends were 6 bases for V and 2 bases for J; bases not matched to a gene: 8. This CDR3 has 15 amino acids. CDR3 amino acids: CSVSGDRGENTEAFF. CDR3 coding DNA: TGCAGCGTCAGTGGGGACAGGGGGGAAAACACTGAAGCTTTCTTT.

This clonotype was detected a few times. This chain connects TRBV7-2 to TRBJ2-1; 7 bases are shared with TRBD2. Trimming removed 0 bases from V and 0 bases from J; junction bases left unmatched: 2. Germline V CDR1 and CDR2: SGHTA, FQGNSA. The CDR3 is made up of 16 amino acids. The CDR3 bases are TGTGCCAGCAGCTTAGCAGCGGGGACCTCCTACAATGAGCAGTTCTTC. Translating gives CASSLAAGTSYNEQFF. The full variable domain, in which reference TRBV7-2 and TRBJ2-1 provide the parts outside the CDR3, is GAGVSQSPSNKVTEKGKDVELRCDPISGHTALYWYRQSLGQGLEFLIYFQGNSAPDKSGLPSDRFSAERTGGSVSTLTIQRTQQEDSAVYLCASSLAAGTSYNEQFFGPGTRLTVL.

The V and J genes are TRBV7-6 and TRBJ2-7; D may be TRBD1 or TRBD2 (5 bases each). The CDR3 is 16 amino acids. V was shortened by 1 base and J by 1 base, with 14 bases between the two germline ends. Looked up from germline, CDR1 is SGHVS and CDR2 is FNYEAQ. CDR3 bases: TGTGCCAGCAGCTTAGATCCCGGGACGGTTTCCTACGAGCAGTACTTC. Protein: CASSLDPGTVSYEQYF.

This sequence joins TRBV27 and TRBJ2-3, with a weak D call TRBD2 (6 bases). This CDR3 region has 17 residues. Deletions cut 1 base from V and 3 bases from J, with 17 bases between. CDR1 and CDR2 (germline): MNHEY, SMNVEV (reference sequence). CDR3 DNA sequence: TGTGCCAGCAGTTTATTAACTCAGGGTGCGGGGACAGATACGCAGTATTTT. It encodes CASSLLTQGAGTDTQYF.

This clonotype was detected only a few times. V and J are TRBV20-1 and TRBJ2-3, with D perhaps TRBD2 (7 bases). This CDR3 has 15 amino acids. Germline assignment: CDR1 DFQATT and CDR2 SNEGSKA (reference sequence). The V gene lost 6 bases and the J gene lost 2 bases, with 18 bases spanning the gap. CDR3 amino acids: CSAPNGGGITDTQYF. CDR3 nucleotide sequence: TGCAGTGCCCCTAATGGGGGGGGCATCACAGATACGCAGTATTTT.

The chain couples TRBV11-3 to TRBJ2-7, with 12 bases fitting TRBD1. Trimming took 5 bases from V and 7 from J; bases not matched to a gene: 6. This CDR3 comprises 14 residues. Germline V lookup: CDR1 SGHNT, CDR2 YENEEA. The CDR3 bases are TGTGCCAGCAGCCTCCGGGACAGGGGGCGTGAGCAGTACTTC. Its translation is CASSLRDRGREQYF. The full variable domain, rest sourced from reference TRBV11-3 and TRBJ2-7, is EAGVVQSPRYKIIEKKQPVAFWCNPISGHNTLYWYLQNLGQGPELLIRYENEEAVDDSQLPKDRFSAERLKGVDSTLKIQPAELGDSAVYLCASSLRDRGREQYFGPGTRLTVT.

This chain uses TRBV19 with TRBJ2-3; 12 bases line up with TRBD2. This CDR3 has 20 amino acids. The junction had 14 bases not matched to a gene; V was cut back by 4 bases and J by 0 bases. CDR1 and CDR2 (germline): LNHDA, SQIVND (reference sequence). CDR3 sequence: CASSTRTSGTSRRSTDTQYF. The CDR3 coding sequence is TGTGCCAGTAGTACCCGGACTAGCGGGACTTCTCGGAGGAGCACAGATACGCAGTATTTT.

This clonotype was recorded only once. This chain joins TRBV2 and TRBJ2-1; D tentatively reads TRBD1 or TRBD2 (5 bases each). The V and J ends lost 6 bases and 5 bases respectively, with 11 bases between them. This CDR3 is 13 amino acids long. Germline-derived CDR1 and CDR2 are SNHLY and FYNNEI. The DNA for the CDR3 is TGTGCCAGCAGGGAGGACACCCACAATGAGCAGTTCTTC. Translation: CASREDTHNEQFF.

This clonotype was seen a handful of times. This rearrangement joins TRBV28 to TRBJ1-1, with a possible D match to TRBD1 (6 bases). The CDR3 consists of 12 residues. Looked up from germline, CDR1 is MDHEN and CDR2 is SYDVKM. Trimming cost V 8 bases and J 4 bases, with 11 bases left between them. In DNA form, the CDR3 reads TGTGCCAGCGGGGGCATTCTCACTGAAGCTTTCTTT. The encoded protein is CASGGILTEAFF. Based on the CDR3 plus reference TRBV28 and TRBJ1-1, the full variable domain is DVKVTQSSRYLVKRTGEKVFLECVQDMDHENMFWYRQDPGLGLRLIYFSYDVKMKEKGDIPEGYSVSREKKERFSLILESASTNQTSMYLCASGGILTEAFFGQGTRLTVV.

The chain recombines TRBV7-9 with TRBJ1-2; TRBD1 is a possible D gene (5 bases). The CDR3 is 12 amino acids. Trimming took off 5 bases at V and 6 bases at J, with 10 bases between the two ends. Germline values: CDR1 SEHNR, CDR2 FQNEAQ (reference sequence). CDR3 bases: TGTGCCAGCAGCCGCGACAGAGATGGCTACACCTTC. Residues: CASSRDRDGYTF.

This chain uses TRBV27 with TRBJ1-5; D remains unclear. The length of the CDR3 is 10 residues. The V gene lost 8 bases and the J gene lost 7 bases, with 6 bases spanning the gap. Germline CDR1 is MNHEY and CDR2 is SMNVEV (reference sequence). For the CDR3, the DNA is TGTGCCAGCGGAACCCAGCCCCAGCATTTT. Its protein is CASGTQPQHF.

The count of this clonotype is one. V and J are TRBV5-6 and TRBJ2-7, with 7 bases aligning to TRBD1. CDR3 length: 14 amino acids. Losses at the gene ends were 4 bases for V and 1 base for J; bases not matched to a gene: 5. Per germline, CDR1 SGHDT and CDR2 YYEEEE. CDR3 sequence (DNA): TGTGCCAGCAGCCTCCCGACAGGGTCCTACGAGCAGTACTTC. Amino acids: CASSLPTGSYEQYF.

This clonotype appeared a few times. The V gene is TRBV7-2, the J gene TRBJ2-3; the D is unclear. The V end was cut by 3 bases, the J end by 0 bases, with 1 base between. The CDR3 is 12 amino acids. Germline V CDR1 and CDR2: SGHTA, FQGNSA. The CDR3 DNA sequence: TGTGCCAGCAGCTTCAGCACAGATACGCAGTATTTT. Its translation is CASSFSTDTQYF.

The chain carries TRBV7-2 and TRBJ2-2; D possibly corresponds to TRBD1 (6 bases). This CDR3 is built from 15 residues. V lost 7 bases, J lost 6 bases, and 18 bases lay in between. The germline gives CDR1 SGHTA, CDR2 FQGNSA. The CDR3 sequence: CASTRDRRSPGELFF. The CDR3 region has the DNA TGTGCCAGCACCCGAGACAGGAGGTCCCCCGGGGAGCTGTTTTTT.

This clonotype came up a few times. The J gene is TRBJ2-2, the V gene TRBV7-2; TRBD2 agrees at 7 bases. Losses at the gene ends were 8 bases for V and 4 bases for J; bases not matched to a gene: 4. This CDR3 has 13 residues. Germline V gives CDR1 SGHTA, CDR2 FQGNSA. CDR3 residues: CASGRASTGELFF. As DNA, the CDR3 is TGTGCCAGCGGGAGGGCCAGCACCGGGGAGCTGTTTTTT.